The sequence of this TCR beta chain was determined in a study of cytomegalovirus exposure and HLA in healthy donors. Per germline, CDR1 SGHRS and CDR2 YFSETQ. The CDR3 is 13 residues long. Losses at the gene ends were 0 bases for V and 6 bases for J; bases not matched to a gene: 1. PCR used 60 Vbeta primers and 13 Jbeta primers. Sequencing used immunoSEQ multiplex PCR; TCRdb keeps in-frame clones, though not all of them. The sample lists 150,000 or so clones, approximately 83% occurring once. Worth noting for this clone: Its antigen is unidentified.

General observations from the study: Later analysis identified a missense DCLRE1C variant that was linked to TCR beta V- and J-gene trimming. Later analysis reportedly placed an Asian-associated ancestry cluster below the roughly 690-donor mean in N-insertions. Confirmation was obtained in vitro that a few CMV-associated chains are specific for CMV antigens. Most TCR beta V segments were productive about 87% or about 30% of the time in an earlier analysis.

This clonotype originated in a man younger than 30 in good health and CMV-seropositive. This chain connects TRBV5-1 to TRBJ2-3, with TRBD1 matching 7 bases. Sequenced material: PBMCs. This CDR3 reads CASSLEGADTQYF. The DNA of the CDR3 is TGCGCCAGCAGCTTGGAGGGGGCCGATACGCAGTATTTT.